The T cell receptor (beta chain) under discussion was sequenced for a study of shared clonotypes between healthy human individuals. Study-wide results and caveats: Generation probabilities were higher for clonotypes shared across all four sorted-subset donors than for unshared ones.

Measured with immunoSEQ multiplex PCR; TCRdb has only the in-frame clones, and not every one. The sample has roughly 1.5 million clones; around 98% are singletons. The CDR3 has 15 residues. CDR1 MNHNS and CDR2 SASEGT come from the germline V gene. The V end lost 2 bases, the J end lost 5 bases, and 15 bases lay between the germline ends. To note about this clone: The antigen remains undetermined.

Sequencing was done on a sample of naive CD4+ T cells sorted from blood. Subset of the sample: CD45RA+ positively selected. This chain connects TRBV6-1 to TRBJ2-5, with D possibly matching TRBD2 (5 bases). This TCR was sampled from a man younger than 40 in good health. CDR3 DNA: TGTGCCAGCAGTGAAAACTGGTGGCTAGCTGAGACCCAGTACTTC. This encodes CASSENWWLAETQYF.